One and the same sample provided the 8 T cell receptor beta chains below, sequenced in a study of T-cell memory formation after mild COVID-19. Each CDR3 protein is one row after TCRdb ran MiXCR on the 5' RACE reads. Of fewer than 250,000 distinct CDR3 sequences listed, less than 20% are singletons. Material: PBMCs or a T cell subset sorted from them (not recorded which). Receptors originate from an adult woman who had mild COVID-19 (a few samples of this study predate the infection). Cell type and time point are not known.

This clonotype was seen only a few times. The rearrangement links TRBV10-3 to TRBJ2-7; 7 bases match TRBD1. V shed 6 bases and J 0 bases; nucleotides not matched to a gene: 5. This CDR3 spans 14 amino acids. CDR1 is ENHRY and CDR2 is SYGVKD in the germline V gene. CDR3 coding DNA: TGTGCCATCAGCGACAGGGCGGGCTCCTACGAGCAGTACTTC. Protein product: CAISDRAGSYEQYF.

This chain uses TRBV19 with TRBJ2-1; 9 bases line up with TRBD1. Germline V CDR1 and CDR2: LNHDA, SQIVND (reference sequence). After removal of 4 bases from V and 0 bases from J, the junction contained 16 bases not matched to a gene. The CDR3 covers 20 residues. The CDR3 DNA reads as TGTGCCAGTAGTAGAAAGACCCTCGGTTCGACAGGGGGCTCCTACAATGAGCAGTTCTTC. It codes for CASSRKTLGSTGGSYNEQFF.

The chain combines TRBV18 with TRBJ1-5, with 7 nucleotides matching TRBD1. The J segment lost 6 bases and the V segment lost 1 base, leaving 6 bases of the junction unmatched. Germline CDR1 reads KGHSH; CDR2 reads LQKENI. The CDR3 length is 15 residues. In DNA, the CDR3 is TGTGCCAGCTCACCACGAGGACAGGATACTCAGCCCCAGCATTTT. Its translation: CASSPRGQDTQPQHF.

The chain couples TRBV10-3 to TRBJ2-1, with D perhaps TRBD1 (5 bases). V dropped 6 bases and J dropped 0 bases, with 12 bases sitting between them. The CDR3 loop spans 15 amino acids. CDR1 and CDR2 (germline): ENHRY, SYGVKD. The CDR3 DNA is TGTGCCATCAGCCCTCGACAGAGCTCCTACAATGAGCAGTTCTTC. The encoded protein is CAISPRQSSYNEQFF.

This clonotype was observed a few times. This chain connects TRBV24-1 to TRBJ1-2; perhaps TRBD1 as D (6 bases). This CDR3 has 14 residues. Germline CDR1 and CDR2: KGHDR and SFDVKD. The ends were cut back, 3 bases at V and 4 bases at J, with 11 bases in the middle. The CDR3 reads CATSDTTGTYGYTF. CDR3 sequence (DNA): TGTGCCACCAGTGATACGACAGGTACCTATGGCTACACCTTC.

V and J are TRBV18 and TRBJ2-1; no reliable D call. V was clipped by 6 bases and J by 7 bases, with 19 bases between them. This CDR3 comprises 15 residues. CDR1 KGHSH and CDR2 LQKENI come from the germline V gene. The CDR3 bases are TGTGCCAGCTCGCCCAAACCCGGCGTCATGAATGAGCAGTTCTTC. Translation: CASSPKPGVMNEQFF.

This clonotype was picked up a small number of times. V usage is TRBV7-2 and J usage is TRBJ1-5; D call uncertain. Germline assignment: CDR1 SGHTA and CDR2 FQGNSA. The V gene lost 5 bases and the J gene lost 5 bases, with 13 bases spanning the gap. The CDR3 loop spans 14 amino acids. The CDR3 DNA follows: TGTGCCAGCAGCCCCCCCGGTACCCATCAGCCCCAGCATTTT. This encodes CASSPPGTHQPQHF.

This clonotype was seen only a few times. The genes are TRBV5-6 and TRBJ2-5; D is undetermined. The germline CDR1 and CDR2 sequences are SGHDT and YYEEEE. CDR3 size: 16 residues. V was trimmed by 1 base and J by 1 base, leaving 14 bases between them. CDR3 nucleotide sequence: TGTGCCAGCAGCTTGCGGCGGATCCAAAGCCAAGAGACCCAGTACTTC. This encodes CASSLRRIQSQETQYF.